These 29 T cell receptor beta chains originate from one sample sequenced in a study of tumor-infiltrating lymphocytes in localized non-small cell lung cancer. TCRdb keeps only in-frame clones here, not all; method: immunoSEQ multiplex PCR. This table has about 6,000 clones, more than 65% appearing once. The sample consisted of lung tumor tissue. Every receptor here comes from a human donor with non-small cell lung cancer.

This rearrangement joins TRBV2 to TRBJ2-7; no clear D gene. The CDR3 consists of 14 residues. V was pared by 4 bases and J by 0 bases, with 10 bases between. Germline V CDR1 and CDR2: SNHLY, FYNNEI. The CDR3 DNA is TGTGCCAGCAGTGCCTACGTGAGCTCCTACGAGCAGTACTTC. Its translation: CASSAYVSSYEQYF.

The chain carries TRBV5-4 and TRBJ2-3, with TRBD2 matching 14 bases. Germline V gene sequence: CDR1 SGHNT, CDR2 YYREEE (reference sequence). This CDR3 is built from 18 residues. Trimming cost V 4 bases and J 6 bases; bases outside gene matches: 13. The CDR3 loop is CASSGAQGTSGSVDTQYF. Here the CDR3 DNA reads TGTGCCAGCAGCGGAGCACAAGGGACTAGCGGGAGTGTTGATACGCAGTATTTT. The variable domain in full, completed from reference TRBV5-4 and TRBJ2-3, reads ETGVTQSPTHLIKTRGQQVTLRCSSQSGHNTVSWYQQALGQGPQFIFQYYREEENGRGNFPPRFSGLQFPNYSSELNVNALELDDSALYLCASSGAQGTSGSVDTQYFGPGTRLTVL.

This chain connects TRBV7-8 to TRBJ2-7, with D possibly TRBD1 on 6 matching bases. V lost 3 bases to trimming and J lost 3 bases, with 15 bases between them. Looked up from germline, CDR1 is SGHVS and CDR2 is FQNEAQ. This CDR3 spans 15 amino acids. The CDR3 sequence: CASSFNRDANYEQYF. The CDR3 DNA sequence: TGTGCCAGCAGCTTCAACAGGGATGCAAACTACGAGCAGTACTTC.

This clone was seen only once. In DNA form, the CDR3 reads TGTGCCAGCAGTTACTCCCGGGACAGTACCTACGAGCAGTACTTC. Translated: CASSYSRDSTYEQYF. This chain links TRBV6-6 with TRBJ2-7, with 7 nucleotides matching TRBD1. In germline, CDR1 is MNHNY, CDR2 SVGAGI (reference sequence). This CDR3 spans 15 amino acids. V lost 0 bases and J lost 2; bases outside the gene matches: 4.

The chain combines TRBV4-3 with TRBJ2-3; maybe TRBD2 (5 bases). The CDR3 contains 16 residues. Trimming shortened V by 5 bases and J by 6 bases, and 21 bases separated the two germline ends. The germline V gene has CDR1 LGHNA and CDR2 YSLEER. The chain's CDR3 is CASSSRILAGGDTQYF. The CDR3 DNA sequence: TGCGCCAGCAGCTCTAGGATTCTGGCGGGTGGGGATACGCAGTATTTT.

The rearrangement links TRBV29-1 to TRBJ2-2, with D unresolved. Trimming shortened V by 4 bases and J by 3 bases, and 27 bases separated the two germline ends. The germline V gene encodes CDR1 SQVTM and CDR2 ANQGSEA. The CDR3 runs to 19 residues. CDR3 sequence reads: CSVAWALFRVKKDTGELFF. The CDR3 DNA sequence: TGCAGCGTTGCTTGGGCCCTTTTCCGGGTCAAGAAGGACACCGGGGAGCTGTTTTTT.

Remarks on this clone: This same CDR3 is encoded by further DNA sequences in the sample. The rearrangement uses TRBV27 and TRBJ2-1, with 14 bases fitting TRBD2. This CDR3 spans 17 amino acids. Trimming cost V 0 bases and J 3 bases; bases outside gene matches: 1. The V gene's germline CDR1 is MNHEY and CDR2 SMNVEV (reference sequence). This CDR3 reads CASSLSGTSGSYNEQFF. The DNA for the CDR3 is TGTGCCAGCAGTTTATCCGGGACTAGCGGGAGCTACAATGAGCAGTTCTTC.

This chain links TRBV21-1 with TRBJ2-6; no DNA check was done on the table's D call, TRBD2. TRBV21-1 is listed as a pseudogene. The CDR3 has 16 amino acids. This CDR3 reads CASSKEGGSGANVLTF. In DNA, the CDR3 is TGTGCCAGCAGCAAAGAAGGAGGTTCTGGGGCCAACGTCCTGACTTTC.

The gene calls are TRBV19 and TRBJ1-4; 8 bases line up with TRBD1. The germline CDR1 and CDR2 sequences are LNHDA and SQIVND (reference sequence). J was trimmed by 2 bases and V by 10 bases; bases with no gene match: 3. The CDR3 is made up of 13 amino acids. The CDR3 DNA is TGTGCCACCCGGACAGGGACTAATGAAAAACTGTTTTTT. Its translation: CATRTGTNEKLFF.

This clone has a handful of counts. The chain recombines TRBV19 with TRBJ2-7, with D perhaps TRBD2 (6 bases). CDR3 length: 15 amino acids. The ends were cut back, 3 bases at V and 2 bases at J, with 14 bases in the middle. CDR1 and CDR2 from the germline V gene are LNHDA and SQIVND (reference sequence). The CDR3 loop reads CASSIGGAGTYEQYF. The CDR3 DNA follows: TGTGCCAGTAGTATCGGCGGGGCAGGGACCTACGAGCAGTACTTC.

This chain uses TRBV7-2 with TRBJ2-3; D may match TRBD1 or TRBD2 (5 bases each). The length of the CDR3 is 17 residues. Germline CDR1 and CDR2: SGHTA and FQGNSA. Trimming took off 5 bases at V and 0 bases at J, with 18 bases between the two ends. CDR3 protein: CASSVFGAQASTDTQYF. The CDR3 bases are TGTGCCAGCAGCGTATTCGGGGCCCAGGCAAGCACAGATACGCAGTATTTT.

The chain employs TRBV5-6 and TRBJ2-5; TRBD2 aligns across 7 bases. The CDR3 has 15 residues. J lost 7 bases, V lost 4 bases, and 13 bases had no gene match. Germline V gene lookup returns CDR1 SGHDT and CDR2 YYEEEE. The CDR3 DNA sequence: TGTGCCAGCAGCGTTCCTGGCGGGAGACGCGGGACCCAGTACTTC. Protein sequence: CASSVPGGRRGTQYF.

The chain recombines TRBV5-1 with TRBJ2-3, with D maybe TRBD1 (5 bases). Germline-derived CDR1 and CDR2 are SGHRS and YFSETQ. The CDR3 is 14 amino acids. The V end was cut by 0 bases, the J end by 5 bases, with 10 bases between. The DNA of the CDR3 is TGCGCCAGCAGCTTGGAGGGGATTGGAGATACGCAGTATTTT. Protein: CASSLEGIGDTQYF.

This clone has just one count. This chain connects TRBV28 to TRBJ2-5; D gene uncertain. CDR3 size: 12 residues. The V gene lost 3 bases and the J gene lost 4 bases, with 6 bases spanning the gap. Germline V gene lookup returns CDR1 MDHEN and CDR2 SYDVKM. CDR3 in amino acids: CASSLSGETQYF. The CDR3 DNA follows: TGTGCCAGCAGTTTGTCTGGAGAGACCCAGTACTTC.

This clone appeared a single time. DNA for the CDR3: TGTGCCAGCAGCTTAGCGCCCACCACAGATACGCAGTATTTT. This gives the protein CASSLAPTTDTQYF. This chain joins TRBV7-2 and TRBJ2-3; D remains unclear. The CDR3 has 14 residues. CDR1 is SGHTA, CDR2 FQGNSA, per germline. Trimming left V 0 bases short and J 2 bases short, with 6 bases between.

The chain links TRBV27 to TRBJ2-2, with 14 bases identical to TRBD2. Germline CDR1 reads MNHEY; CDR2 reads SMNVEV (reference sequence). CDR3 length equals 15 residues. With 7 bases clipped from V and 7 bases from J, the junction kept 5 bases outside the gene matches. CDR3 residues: CASMGLAGALGELFF. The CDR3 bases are TGTGCCAGCATGGGACTAGCGGGAGCCCTCGGGGAGCTGTTTTTT.

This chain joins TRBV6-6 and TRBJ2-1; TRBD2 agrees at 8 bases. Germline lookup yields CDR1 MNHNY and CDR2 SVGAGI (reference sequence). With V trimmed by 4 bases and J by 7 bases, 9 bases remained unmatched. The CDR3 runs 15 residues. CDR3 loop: CASSSLAGGSNEQFF. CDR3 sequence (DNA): TGTGCCAGCAGTTCCCTCGCGGGAGGAAGTAATGAGCAGTTCTTC.

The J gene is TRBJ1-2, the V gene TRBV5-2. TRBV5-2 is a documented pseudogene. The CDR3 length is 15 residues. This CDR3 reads CASNLCVRKTYGYTF. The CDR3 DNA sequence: TGTGCCAGCAATCTGTGCGTACGAAAGACCTATGGCTACACCTTC.

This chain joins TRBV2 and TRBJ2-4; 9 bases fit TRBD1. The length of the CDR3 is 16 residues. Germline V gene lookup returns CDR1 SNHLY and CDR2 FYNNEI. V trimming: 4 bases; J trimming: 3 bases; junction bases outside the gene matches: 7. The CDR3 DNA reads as TGTGCCAGCAGTGGACGACAGGGGGAAGTCAAAAACATTCAGTACTTC. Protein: CASSGRQGEVKNIQYF.

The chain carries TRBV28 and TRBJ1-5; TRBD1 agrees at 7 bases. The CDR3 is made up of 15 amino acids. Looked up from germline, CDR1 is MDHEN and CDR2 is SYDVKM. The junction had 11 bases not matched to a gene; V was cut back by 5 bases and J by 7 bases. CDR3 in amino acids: CASSPGTESGQPQHF. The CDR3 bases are TGTGCCAGCAGTCCAGGGACAGAGAGCGGACAGCCCCAGCATTTT. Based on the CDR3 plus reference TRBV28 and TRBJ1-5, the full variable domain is DVKVTQSSRYLVKRTGEKVFLECVQDMDHENMFWYRQDPGLGLRLIYFSYDVKMKEKGDIPEGYSVSREKKERFSLILESASTNQTSMYLCASSPGTESGQPQHFGDGTRLSIL.

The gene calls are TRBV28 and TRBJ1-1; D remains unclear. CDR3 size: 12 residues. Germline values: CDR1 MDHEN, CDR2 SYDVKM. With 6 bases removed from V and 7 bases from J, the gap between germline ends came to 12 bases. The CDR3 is CASSESSGEAFF. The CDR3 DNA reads TGTGCCAGCAGCGAGTCGTCAGGTGAAGCTTTCTTT.

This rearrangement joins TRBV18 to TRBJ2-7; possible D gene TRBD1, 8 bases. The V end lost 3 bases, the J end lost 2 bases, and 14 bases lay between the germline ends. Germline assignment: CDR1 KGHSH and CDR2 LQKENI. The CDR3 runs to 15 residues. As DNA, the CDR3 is TGTGCCAGCTCACCTACAGCGGGACAGGCCTACGAGCAGTACTTC. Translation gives CASSPTAGQAYEQYF.

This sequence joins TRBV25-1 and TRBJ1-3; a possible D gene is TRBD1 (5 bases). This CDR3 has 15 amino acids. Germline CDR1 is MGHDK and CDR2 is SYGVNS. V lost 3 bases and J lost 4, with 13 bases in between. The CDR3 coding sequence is TGTGCCAGCAGTGACCCCGGGGGAACGGGAAACACCATATATTTT. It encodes CASSDPGGTGNTIYF.

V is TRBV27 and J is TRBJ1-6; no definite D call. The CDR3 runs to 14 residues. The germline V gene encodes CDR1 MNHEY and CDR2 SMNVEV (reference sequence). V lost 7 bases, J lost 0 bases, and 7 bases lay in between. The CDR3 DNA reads TGTGCCAGCAAACCACACTCCTATAATTCACCCCTCCACTTT. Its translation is CASKPHSYNSPLHF.

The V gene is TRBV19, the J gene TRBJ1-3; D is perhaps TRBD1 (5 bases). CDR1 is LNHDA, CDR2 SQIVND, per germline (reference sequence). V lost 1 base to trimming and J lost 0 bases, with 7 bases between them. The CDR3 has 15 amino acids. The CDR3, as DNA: TGTGCCAGTAGTATAGCGGGGGACTCTGGAAACACCATATATTTT. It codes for CASSIAGDSGNTIYF.

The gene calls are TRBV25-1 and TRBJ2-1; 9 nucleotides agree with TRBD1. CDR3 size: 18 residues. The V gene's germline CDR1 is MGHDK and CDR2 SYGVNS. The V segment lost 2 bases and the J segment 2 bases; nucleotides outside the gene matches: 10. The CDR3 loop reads CASSEVGQGRDPYNEQFF. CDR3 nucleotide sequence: TGTGCCAGCAGTGAAGTCGGACAGGGGCGGGACCCCTACAATGAGCAGTTCTTC.

CDR3 region: CASSLVGHFLDGGNPPTDTQYF. The CDR3 nucleotides are TGTGCCAGCAGCTTAGTGGGGCATTTCCTAGACGGGGGAAACCCCCCCACAGATACGCAGTATTTT. The rearrangement uses TRBV7-8 and TRBJ2-3; a weak D match, TRBD2 (6 bases). This CDR3 region has 22 residues. The V end was cut by 1 base, the J end by 2 bases, with 31 bases between. CDR1 is SGHVS and CDR2 is FQNEAQ in the germline V gene.

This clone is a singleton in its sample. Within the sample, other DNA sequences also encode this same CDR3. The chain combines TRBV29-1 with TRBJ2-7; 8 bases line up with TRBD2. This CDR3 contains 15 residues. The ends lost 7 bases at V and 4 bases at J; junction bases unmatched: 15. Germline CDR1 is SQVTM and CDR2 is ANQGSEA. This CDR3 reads CSGLAYGGGLYEQYF. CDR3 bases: TGCAGCGGATTGGCCTACGGCGGGGGGCTATACGAGCAGTACTTC.

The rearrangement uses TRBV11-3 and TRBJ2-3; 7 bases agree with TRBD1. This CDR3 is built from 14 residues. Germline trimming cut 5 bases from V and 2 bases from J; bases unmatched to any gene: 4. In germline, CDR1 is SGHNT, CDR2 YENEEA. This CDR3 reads CASSPDRYTDTQYF. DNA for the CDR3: TGTGCCAGCAGCCCGGACAGGTACACAGATACGCAGTATTTT.